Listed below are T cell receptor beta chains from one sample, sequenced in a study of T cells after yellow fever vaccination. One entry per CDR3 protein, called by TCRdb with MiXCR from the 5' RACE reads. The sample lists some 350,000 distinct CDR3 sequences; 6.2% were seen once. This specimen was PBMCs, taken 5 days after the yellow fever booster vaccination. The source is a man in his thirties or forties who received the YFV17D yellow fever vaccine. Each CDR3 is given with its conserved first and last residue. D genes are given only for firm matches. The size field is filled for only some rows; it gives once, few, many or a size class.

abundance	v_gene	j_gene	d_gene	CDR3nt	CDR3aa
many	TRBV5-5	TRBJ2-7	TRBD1	TGTGCCAGCAGCTCGGTGGCAGGGGGCCAGACCTACGAGCAGTACTTC	CASSSVAGGQTYEQYF
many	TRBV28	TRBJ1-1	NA	TGTGCCAGCAGTTTAAGTCAGGGGAACACTGAAGCTTTCTTT	CASSLSQGNTEAFF
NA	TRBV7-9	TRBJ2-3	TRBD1	TGTGCCAGCAGCCCCCGGGACAGGGTGAGGAGCGGGCCGGATACGCAGTATTTT	CASSPRDRVRSGPDTQYF
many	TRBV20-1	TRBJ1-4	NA	TGCAGTGCCAAGGCACGGCAGCCATACGAAAAACTGTTTTTT	CSAKARQPYEKLFF
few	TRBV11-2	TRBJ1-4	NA	TGTGCCAGCAGATTCGACAGGACACCTAATGAAAAACTGTTTTTT	CASRFDRTPNEKLFF
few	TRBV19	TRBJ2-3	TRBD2	TGTGCCAGTAGTGGGACTAGCGGGGAATTCAGCACAGATACGCAGTATTTT	CASSGTSGEFSTDTQYF
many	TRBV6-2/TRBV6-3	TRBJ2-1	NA	TGTGCCAGCAGTCCCCCGGGATTCGGGGGAAACAATGAGCAGTTCTTC	CASSPPGFGGNNEQFF
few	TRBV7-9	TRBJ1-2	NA	TGTGCCAGCAGCTCCCGGGACAACTATGGCTACACCTTC	CASSSRDNYGYTF
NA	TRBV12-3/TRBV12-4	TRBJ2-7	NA	TGTGCCAGCAGTTTTGAAACCTCCTCCTCCGAGCAGTACTTC	CASSFETSSSEQYF
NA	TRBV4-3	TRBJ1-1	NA	TGCGCCAGCAGCCGTGGCCCGGGACAAAGGAACACTGAAGCTTTCTTT	CASSRGPGQRNTEAFF
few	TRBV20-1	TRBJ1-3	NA	TGCAGTTCTCCCGGGGGGGGAAACACCATATATTTT	CSSPGGGNTIYF
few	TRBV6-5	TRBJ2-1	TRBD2	TGTGCCAGCGGTTCGGGACTAGCGGGAATGGTTTGGGTTAGTGAGCAGTTCTTC	CASGSGLAGMVWVSEQFF
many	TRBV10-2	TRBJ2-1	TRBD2	TGCGCCAGCAGTGTCCCTAGCGGGAGTATCCGCGACAATGAGCAGTTCTTC	CASSVPSGSIRDNEQFF
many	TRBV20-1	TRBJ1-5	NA	TGCAGTGCTAGACAGGGTTTGCAGCCCCAGCATTTT	CSARQGLQPQHF
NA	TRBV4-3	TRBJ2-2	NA	TGCGCCAGCAGCCGCTCGACTAGTGGGCCCACCGGGGAGCTGTTTTTT	CASSRSTSGPTGELFF
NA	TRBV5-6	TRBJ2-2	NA	TGTGCCAGCAGCTTGAATTCGGGCGCGAACACCGGGGAGCTGTTTTTT	CASSLNSGANTGELFF
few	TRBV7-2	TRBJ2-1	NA	TGTGCCAGCAGCTTAGAGACGGGAAGGGCGAATGAGCAGTTCTTC	CASSLETGRANEQFF
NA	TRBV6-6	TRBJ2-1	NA	TGTGCCACCAAGGGCGACAATGAGCAGTTCTTC	CATKGDNEQFF
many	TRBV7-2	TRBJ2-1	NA	TGTGCCAGCAGCGTGGACTACAATGAGCAGTTCTTC	CASSVDYNEQFF
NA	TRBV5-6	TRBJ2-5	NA	TGTGCCAGCAGCTTCTACAGTAAAGAGACCCAGTACTTC	CASSFYSKETQYF
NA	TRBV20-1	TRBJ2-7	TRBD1	TGCAGTGCTAAGACAGGGTCCTACGAGCAGTACTTC	CSAKTGSYEQYF
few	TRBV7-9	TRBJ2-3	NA	TGTGCCAGCAGCACGCAAGGGAGAGCACCAGATACGCAGTATTTT	CASSTQGRAPDTQYF
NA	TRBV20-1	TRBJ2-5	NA	TGCAGTGCTTCCGGGACGGACCAAGAGACCCAGTACTTC	CSASGTDQETQYF
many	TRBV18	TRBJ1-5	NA	TGTGCCAGCTCACCGTTACAGTCAAATCAGCCCCAGCATTTT	CASSPLQSNQPQHF
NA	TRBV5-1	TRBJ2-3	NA	TGCGCCAGCAGCTTGGGAGAAGGGGGTCAGGATACGCAGTATTTT	CASSLGEGGQDTQYF
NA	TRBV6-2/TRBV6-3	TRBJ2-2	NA	TGTGCCAGCACCGATTGGGCGCCGGACTGGAAGCTGTTTTTT	CASTDWAPDWKLFF
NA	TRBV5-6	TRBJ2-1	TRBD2	TGTGCCAGCAGCTTCCCCGGGGGGGCGCCTTTCAATGAGCAGTTCTTC	CASSFPGGAPFNEQFF
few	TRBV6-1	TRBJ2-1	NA	TGTGCCAGCGTGAGGAGCCCTATTGGGGCCGAGTTCTTC	CASVRSPIGAEFF
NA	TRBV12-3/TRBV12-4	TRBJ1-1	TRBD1	TGTGCCAGCAGGCCACAGGGGTACACTGAAGCTTTCTTT	CASRPQGYTEAFF
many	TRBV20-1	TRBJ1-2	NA	TGCAGTGCTAGGTCGGGGAGAGACTATGGCTACACCTTC	CSARSGRDYGYTF
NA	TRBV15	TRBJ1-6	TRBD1	TGTGCCACCAGCAGACTTGACAGGGACAATTCACCCCTCCACTTT	CATSRLDRDNSPLHF
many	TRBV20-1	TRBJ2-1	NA	TGCAGTGCTAGAGACGCCGGGACTGCGAACAATGAGCAGTTCTTC	CSARDAGTANNEQFF
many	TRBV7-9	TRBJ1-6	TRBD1	TGTGCCAGCAGCTTAGGGGACAGGACTAATTCACCCCTCCACTTT	CASSLGDRTNSPLHF
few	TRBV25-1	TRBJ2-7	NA	TGTGCCAGCAGTTCGCACAGGGCCCGAGGTGACGAGCAGTACTTC	CASSSHRARGDEQYF
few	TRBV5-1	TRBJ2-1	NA	TGCGCCAGCAGCTTGATGTCCGGTTTCTACAATGAGCAGTTCTTC	CASSLMSGFYNEQFF
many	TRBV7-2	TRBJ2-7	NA	TGTGCCAGCAGCCTCCAGGTTCCCTACGAGCAGTACTTC	CASSLQVPYEQYF
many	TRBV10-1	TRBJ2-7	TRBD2	TGCGCCAGCAGTGAGTCGTCGGGGGGGCTGGACGAGCAGTACTTC	CASSESSGGLDEQYF
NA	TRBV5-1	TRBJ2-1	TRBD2	TGCGCCAGCAGCTTGAGGGCTAGCGGGGAGAGTATGTACAATGAGCAGTTCTTC	CASSLRASGESMYNEQFF
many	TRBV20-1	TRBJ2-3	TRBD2	TGCAGTGCTAGAGATTCTAGCGGGAGCTGGGATACGCAGTATTTT	CSARDSSGSWDTQYF
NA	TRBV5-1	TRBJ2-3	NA	TGCGCCAGCAGCTTGAATGCAGAACCTAGCACAGATACGCAGTATTTT	CASSLNAEPSTDTQYF
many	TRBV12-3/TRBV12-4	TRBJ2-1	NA	TGTGCCAGCAGTCCCCTCGGGGAGCAGTTCTTC	CASSPLGEQFF
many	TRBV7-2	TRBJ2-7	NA	TGTGCCAGCAGCTTACCTAGCGCCTACGAGCAGTACTTC	CASSLPSAYEQYF
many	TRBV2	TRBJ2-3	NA	TGTGCCAGCAGTGAATACGCAGGTGATACGCAGTATTTT	CASSEYAGDTQYF
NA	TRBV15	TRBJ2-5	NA	TGTGCCACCAGCAAACAGGGGGGGACAGTCCCCTTCTGGCAAGAGACCCAGTACTTC	CATSKQGGTVPFWQETQYF
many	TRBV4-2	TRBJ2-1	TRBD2	TGTGCCAGCAGCCCAGGTTCGAGAACCGGGACTAGCGGGAGGGGATTCTACAATGAGCAGTTCTTC	CASSPGSRTGTSGRGFYNEQFF
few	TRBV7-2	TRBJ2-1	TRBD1	TGTGCCAGCACCCCATGGACAGGGGGTAACAATGAGCAGTTCTTC	CASTPWTGGNNEQFF
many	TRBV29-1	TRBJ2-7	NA	TGCAGCGTCTTGGACAGGGCGGCGAACGGTGACTGGCGGGGGTACGAGCAGTACTTC	CSVLDRAANGDWRGYEQYF
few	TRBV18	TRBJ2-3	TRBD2	TGTGCCAGCTCACCAAACCCTAGCGGAAGAGCGACAGATACGCAGTATTTT	CASSPNPSGRATDTQYF
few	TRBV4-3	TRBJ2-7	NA	TGCGCCAGCAGCCGGAACTGGGGGCCCTACGAGCAGTACTTC	CASSRNWGPYEQYF